What follows is one T cell receptor (beta chain) and its context. Its cognate antigen is unknown. The entry originates in a study of OX40 agonist ivuxolimab in advanced cancers. Study-wide results and limits: The specificity for antigen of the expanded peripheral T cells was not determined.

Deletions cut 4 bases from V and 5 bases from J, with 26 bases between. The CDR3 spans 18 residues. Germline CDR1 SGHKS, CDR2 YYEKEE (reference sequence). Autoimmune disease history or systemic immunosuppression led to patients being barred. Blood was sampled at baseline, cycle 4 day 1, and cycle 7 day 1. Profiled with immunoSEQ multiplex PCR; TCRdb holds only in-frame clones, not every one. The sample has about 53,000 clones, 85% to 90% seen once; the top ten hold 11%. Sequences were derived from CD4+ or CD8+ T cells sorted from blood, sampled in a trial of the OX40 agonist ivuxolimab. The chain carries TRBV5-5 and TRBJ2-3, with a tentative D call TRBD2 (6 bases). This sequence originates from an adult with an advanced solid tumor such as melanoma, head and neck, liver or kidney cancer. The CDR3 bases are TGTGCCAGCAGCCCTCTTCTAGGTGGGTCGGGAGATAAAGATACGCAGTATTTT. It yields the protein CASSPLLGGSGDKDTQYF.